The source of this TCR beta chain is a study of response to subunit inactivated influenza vaccine. Comments on this clonotype: Its cognate antigen is unknown.

General study findings and limits: The authors suggested that few new T cells are recruited per seasonal influenza vaccination.

TCRdb re-called the RT-PCR reads through MiXCR, storing one row per CDR3 protein. This table has about 520,000 distinct CDR3 sequences, 7.2% appearing once. The TCR originated in a man aged 50 to 69 who received an inactivated influenza vaccine. The sample here was PBMCs from blood, taken less than 30 months after vaccination.

CDR3 DNA sequence: TGTGCCAGCAGCCGATCACACTACGAGCAGTACTTC. The encoded protein is CASSRSHYEQYF. The gene calls are TRBV14 and TRBJ2-7; D not resolved. CDR1 is SGHDN and CDR2 is FVKESK in the germline V gene. Trimming pared 4 bases from V and 3 bases from J, leaving 7 bases between. The CDR3 is 12 amino acids.